This entry describes one TCR beta chain. Its antigen remains undetermined. In this entry, gene names and germline sequences are mouse ones. This sample stems from a study of tissue T cells after allogeneic stem cell transplantation (dated by TCRdb to the early 2020s). General notes on the study: The study profiled TCR beta repertoires across many tissues from research autopsies of patients with and without GVHD, plus mouse models of GVHD. The human part of the study was a prospective observational study with no blinding and no randomization.

Library preparation used the immunoSEQ multiplex PCR assay. Adaptive Biotechnologies performed TCRbeta CDR3 sequencing at survey depth and reported CDR3 sequences, V/J genes, productive frequency, and template counts. Amplification of TCR beta CDR3 regions was performed from genomic DNA rather than from RNA. Under the source paper's analysis protocol: Jensen-Shannon divergence was used to quantify pairwise repertoire overlap between tissues, with a value of 1 indicating complete divergence and a value of 0 indicating identical repertoires. Tissues were grouped by single-linkage agglomerative hierarchical clustering of pairwise JSD values, and the clustering results were shown as dendrograms. GLIPH2 was run on all patient samples with simulation_depth 1000, kmer_min_depth 3 and cdr3_length_cutoff 8, and groups with more than two unique CDR3s were retained. In a standardized tissue-overlap score, Jaccard GLIPH-group overlap across patients was extrapolated to a standard repertoire size of 1000 clones. Linear mixed-effect models, with tissue included as a fixed effect and individual included as a random effect, were used to assess associations of diversity with clinical or experimental variables. TCRdb provides this immuneACCESS table in a form limited to in-frame rearrangements. Some clones are lacking; in checked studies, under half of them reflect an unresolved V gene, and why the rest are absent is not known. Clonal size and the V and J genes are those of that table, whereas D and trimming came from the DNA. Here the sample has thousands of clones; around 40% occur a single time. Jointly, the top ten make up 2% to 2.5% of the sample.

The meaning of the sample's time point label: mouse harvest day 7 after allogeneic transplant. Each mouse graft, delivered by tail vein injection, combined 10^6 splenic CD5+ T cells with 10^7 T-cell-depleted bone marrow cells. GVHD in mice was modeled with a major MHC-mismatch B6 (H2b) into BALB/c (H2d) model, and tissues were profiled at day 7 or 14. On day 7 or 14 post-transplant, mouse tissues and retro-orbital blood were harvested with separate sterile tools for each animal, and livers were flushed beforehand. Before genomic DNA isolation with the DNeasy Blood & Tissue Kit, mouse tissues were minced using razor blades in buffered saline. Summary of the overall study and its limitations: Not many T cell clones showed up in more than one patient, yet clustering based on motifs uncovered repertoire signatures that were shared across patients in a tissue-specific way. Within patients, how anatomically similar tissues were was a major factor shaping TCR repertoire composition, regardless of disease or transplant status. Which tissue TCRs were alloreactive or antigen-specific was not determined in the study, and some of the clones might have been host cells that persisted. The patient cohort was small and clinically heterogeneous, and sampling depth was acknowledged as a limitation. Blood and spleen T cells captured only a limited portion of the TCR repertoire detected in tissues, in both patients and mice.

Sequencing used skin. The clonotype comes from a female BALB/c mouse given C57BL/6 T cells with graft-versus-host disease after an allogeneic hematopoietic cell transplant.

CDR3 protein: CASRLDWGNTGQLYF. The DNA read from the CDR3 is TGTGCCAGCAGACTGGACTGGGGGAACACCGGGCAGCTCTAC. This chain joins TRBV19 to TRBJ2-2, with 10 bases in between that match TRBD2. The read terminates 1 residue before the CDR3 end, so the remaining end is supplied by the germline J gene. Reading the germline V gene (reference sequence) gives CDR1 FNHDT and CDR2 SITEND. From its cysteine to its phenylalanine, the CDR3 spans 15 amino acids. Part of the CDR3 DNA is given, 42 bases translated from base 1. V is trimmed back by 5 bases and J by 2 bases, and the junction contains 3 bases that no gene match accounts for.